One and the same sample provided the 3 T cell receptor beta chains below, sequenced in a study of cytotoxic CD8 clonotypes in ibrutinib-treated CLL. Here immunoSEQ multiplex PCR was the method, and the copy in TCRdb shows in-frame clones only, minus some. In the table there are some 300,000 clones, more than 65% of which are singletons. The sample here was PBMCs, taken before ibrutinib treatment. All receptors derive from a human donor with chronic lymphocytic leukemia.

This clone was seen a single time. V and J are TRBV11-2 and TRBJ2-1; 7 bases fit TRBD2. Germline-derived CDR1 and CDR2 are SGHAT and FQNNGV. With V trimmed by 0 bases and J by 0 bases, 2 bases remained unmatched. The CDR3 is 16 residues long. In nucleotides, the CDR3 is TGTGCCAGCAGCTTAGAGTTAGCGGGCTCCTACAATGAGCAGTTCTTC. Protein: CASSLELAGSYNEQFF.

The genes are TRBV5-1 and TRBJ2-7, with TRBD2 identical over 8 bases. V gave up 2 bases and J gave up 6 bases; unmatched junction bases: 16. Germline V gene lookup returns CDR1 SGHRS and CDR2 YFSETQ. The CDR3 runs to 17 residues. CDR3 bases: TGCGCCAGCAGCTTTCTTAGCGGGAATGGTCGCGGGGGCGAGCAGTACTTC. The encoded protein is CASSFLSGNGRGGEQYF.

The V call is TRBV27, the J call TRBJ1-2; TRBD1 agrees at 8 bases. The CDR3 is 13 amino acids. V lost 8 bases to trimming and J lost 4 bases; unmatched junction nucleotides: 6. Germline values: CDR1 MNHEY, CDR2 SMNVEV (reference sequence). The CDR3 here is CASAPGGFYGYTF. The CDR3 DNA is TGTGCCAGCGCTCCAGGGGGCTTCTATGGCTACACCTTC.